This T cell receptor (beta chain) was sequenced in a study of blood T cell repertoires in COVID-19. Participants classified as exposed had met a COVID-19 case within 2 weeks before study entry. This CDR3 region has 13 residues. Trimming removed 3 bases at V and 5 bases at J, with 10 bases between. Germline loops: CDR1 SGHTA, CDR2 FQGTGA. Original analysis: How many nucleated cells were present was estimated from reference gene primer amplification. Clones were read by immunoSEQ multiplex PCR, and TCRdb kept only the in-frame ones, dropping some. The DNA gave D and trimming, while V, J and clone size come from that table. The data show 250,000 or so clones, around 83% seen once.

The chain recombines TRBV7-3 with TRBJ1-1; possibly TRBD1 for D (5 bases). The sequence came from a woman between 50 and 59 years old who had been exposed to COVID-19. Sequencing input: PBMCs or T cells enriched from blood (not recorded which). The CDR3 DNA is TGTGCCAGCAGCTTCGGGGGGAGGACTGAAGCTTTCTTT. It is translated as CASSFGGRTEAFF.